This paragraph reports one TCR beta chain. Sequencing was performed with immunoSEQ multiplex PCR; in TCRdb, only in-frame clones are kept and a portion is missing. The sample records 410,000 or so clones, approximately 91% being singletons. Followed over time, Seattle patients had been enrolled while infection was active. This record comes from a study of blood T cell repertoires in COVID-19. The receptor was isolated from a woman between 40 and 55 years old with COVID-19, enrolled during active disease. Sequenced: peripheral blood.

The CDR3 loop reads CASSQVPVYGYTF. The DNA of the CDR3 is TGTGCCAGCAGCCAAGTTCCGGTCTATGGCTACACCTTC. The J gene is TRBJ1-2, the V gene TRBV14; D unclear. The V end lost 1 base, the J end lost 4 bases, and 7 bases lay between the germline ends. The CDR3 has 13 residues. Germline CDR1 and CDR2: SGHDN and FVKESK.